The sequence of this T cell receptor beta chain was determined in a study of vaccination and CD4 T cells after COVID-19. About the study: Four females and six males made up the convalescents, two of whom were Hispanic.

This clonotype was seen only once. Its matching antigen is unknown. Being one base from a much bigger clone, this may be a read error. As to treatment: roughly 11-day PBMC culture with coronavirus spike peptide pools or control peptides (ViraFEST assay). Ahead of the COVID-19 pandemic (2011-2018), the CD4+ T cells of the unexposed donor were collected. For ViraFEST, peptide pools expanded antigen-specific T cells, after which the TCRs were sequenced. The Oncomine TCR Beta short-read assay sequenced DNA from cultured CD4+ T cells. TCRdb redid the calling of the PCR reads with MiXCR, one entry per CDR3 protein. Altogether roughly 9,000 distinct CDR3 sequences are present, around 48% being singletons, with the ten largest covering 27%. The CDR3 is 15 amino acids. Unmatched junction bases numbered 8, after V lost 4 bases and J lost 3 bases. Germline V gene data show CDR1 as SGHTA and CDR2 as FQGNSA.

The source is a human donor in good health. This chain links TRBV7-2 with TRBJ1-1, with 7 bases matching TRBD1. Specimen: CD4+ T cells from blood, cultured in vitro. CDR3 residues: CASSSDRVWDTEAFF. CDR3 DNA: TGTGCCAGCAGCTCCGACAGGGTCTGGGACACTGAAGCTTTCTTT.